The 12 T cell receptor beta chains below all came from one sample that was sequenced in a study of blood T cell repertoires in COVID-19. Only in-frame clones appear in the TCRdb table, and some are missing; sequencing was by immunoSEQ multiplex PCR. Of under 65,000 clones in the sample, roughly nine tenths were seen once. Sequencing input: peripheral blood. The receptor source for this set is a human donor in a cohort sampled during active COVID-19.

The rearrangement joins TRBV27 to TRBJ2-4; TRBD2 matches at 11 bases. The CDR3 totals 17 residues. Germline lookup yields CDR1 MNHEY and CDR2 SMNVEV (reference sequence). After removal of 6 bases from V and 5 bases from J, the junction contained 12 bases not matched to a gene. The CDR3, as DNA: TGTGCCAGCAGCTCCGGAGGACTAGCGGGTGGGCAAAACATTCAGTACTTC. Translated, it gives CASSSGGLAGGQNIQYF.

The rearrangement joins TRBV11-2 to TRBJ2-2; TRBD1 matches 8 bases. Germline CDR1 and CDR2: SGHAT and FQNNGV. The CDR3 consists of 14 residues. Trimming at V came to 7 bases and at J to 2 bases, leaving 3 bases not matched to a gene. In DNA form, the CDR3 reads TGTGCCAGCACCGACAGGGGTAACACCGGGGAGCTGTTTTTT. It yields the protein CASTDRGNTGELFF. Full variable domain (outside the CDR3, taken from reference TRBV11-2 and TRBJ2-2): EAGVAQSPRYKIIEKRQSVAFWCNPISGHATLYWYQQILGQGPKLLIQFQNNGVVDDSQLPKDRFSAERLKGVDSTLKIQPAKLEDSAVYLCASTDRGNTGELFFGEGSRLTVL.

V usage is TRBV11-2 and J usage is TRBJ1-2; 8 bases line up with TRBD1. The CDR3 loop spans 14 amino acids. Germline values: CDR1 SGHAT, CDR2 FQNNGV. J was trimmed by 4 bases and V by 5 bases; bases with no gene match: 6. CDR3 sequence: CASSPSDRVYGYTF. The CDR3 region has the DNA TGTGCCAGCAGCCCGTCGGACAGGGTCTATGGCTACACCTTC.

CDR3 loop: CAISDPGGELEAFF. CDR3 DNA sequence: TGTGCCATCAGTGACCCAGGGGGCGAACTTGAGGCTTTCTTT. V is TRBV10-3 and J is TRBJ1-1, with TRBD1 identical over 8 bases. J lost 11 bases, V lost 3 bases, and 11 bases had no gene match. The CDR3 totals 14 residues. Germline values: CDR1 ENHRY, CDR2 SYGVKD.

This rearrangement joins TRBV9 to TRBJ2-7, with a weak D call TRBD1 (6 bases). Deletions cut 4 bases from V and 7 bases from J, with 15 bases between. Germline assignment: CDR1 SGDLS and CDR2 YYNGEE. The CDR3 is 13 residues long. CDR3 sequence: CASSTIDRTEQYF. CDR3 DNA sequence: TGTGCCAGCAGCACCATAGACAGGACTGAGCAGTACTTC. The entire variable domain, with the rest obtained from reference TRBV9 and TRBJ2-7, is as follows: DSGVTQTPKHLITATGQRVTLRCSPRSGDLSVYWYQQSLDQGLQFLIQYYNGEERAKGNILERFSAQQFPDLHSELNLSSLELGDSALYFCASSTIDRTEQYFGPGTRLTVT.

V gene TRBV5-1 combines with J gene TRBJ1-6; D not resolved. Trimming cost V 0 bases and J 8 bases, with 9 bases left between them. CDR3 size: 14 residues. Germline loops: CDR1 SGHRS, CDR2 YFSETQ. In DNA, the CDR3 is TGCGCCAGCAGCTTGGAAGGAGGATATTCACCCCTCCACTTT. It yields the protein CASSLEGGYSPLHF.

About this clone: At one end, the junction sequence differs from germline, possibly due to a read error. Other DNA variants within this sample encode the same CDR3. J is TRBJ1-1 and V is TRBV18; 9 bases fit TRBD1. This CDR3 has 17 amino acids. Germline CDR1 KGHSH, CDR2 LQKENI. The CDR3 loop reads CASSLRDRGNMNTEAFF. CDR3 sequence (DNA): TGTGCCAGCTCACTTCGAGACAGGGGGAATATGAACACTGAGGCTTTCTTT.

This chain links TRBV4-1 with TRBJ2-4, with D tentatively TRBD1 (5 bases). V was cut by 3 bases and J by 1 base, with 13 bases left in between. Per the germline V gene, CDR1 is MGHRA and CDR2 is YSYEKL. The CDR3 totals 16 residues. DNA of the CDR3: TGCGCCAGCAGCCAGGGGCTCTTCGACGCCAAAAACATTCAGTACTTC. Amino acids: CASSQGLFDAKNIQYF.

This clone was seen a few times. The rearrangement joins TRBV6-1 to TRBJ1-2; 9 bases are shared with TRBD1. The CDR3 loop spans 14 amino acids. Germline CDR1 and CDR2: MNHNS and SASEGT. After removal of 3 bases from V and 4 bases from J, the junction contained 3 bases not matched to a gene. CDR3 region: CASSEGTGSYGYTF. In DNA form, the CDR3 reads TGTGCCAGCAGTGAGGGGACAGGGTCCTATGGCTACACCTTC.

This clone was picked up one time. CDR3 nucleotides: TGTGCCTGGAGAGGGGGGGGGACCTACAATGAGCAGTTCTTC. Translation gives CAWRGGGTYNEQFF. The chain is built from TRBV30 and TRBJ2-1; D possibly corresponds to TRBD2 (7 bases). V lost 3 bases and J 2 bases, leaving 11 bases between the germline ends. This CDR3 is built from 14 residues. The V gene's germline CDR1 is GTSNPN and CDR2 SVGIG (reference sequence).

CDR3 DNA: TGTGCCAGCAGCACCCCAGGGCGCGGTGAAAAACTGTTTTTT. Its translation is CASSTPGRGEKLFF. This sequence joins TRBV7-6 and TRBJ1-4; tentatively, D is TRBD1 (5 bases). Germline CDR1 is SGHVS and CDR2 is FNYEAQ. CDR3 length: 14 amino acids. V lost 5 bases and J 7 bases, leaving 14 bases between the germline ends.

The J gene is TRBJ2-3, the V gene TRBV7-3, with 10 bases identical to TRBD2. The length of the CDR3 is 15 residues. With V trimmed by 4 bases and J by 2 bases, 3 bases remained unmatched. Germline lookup yields CDR1 SGHTA and CDR2 FQGTGA. The CDR3 DNA reads TGTGCCAGCAGCTCCAGCGGGGGGGCCACAGATACGCAGTATTTT. Protein: CASSSSGGATDTQYF.